This section outlines one TCR beta chain sequence together with its context. Its antigen remains unidentified. The data belong to a study of cytomegalovirus exposure and HLA in healthy donors (dated by TCRdb to 2017 to 2019). At the level of the whole study: An earlier analysis of 587 of the donors reported approximately 300 Gb of sequence data and 117 million unique TCR beta sequences obtained from around 190 million T cells. Both class I and class II loci were covered by HLA typing, at four-digit resolution. A later genetic analysis used genome-wide SNP genotypes for about 60% of the roughly 670 donors, treating that subset as a discovery cohort. Donor age, sex, ethnicity and CMV serostatus were compiled together with the repertoire data. The number of donors typed differed by locus, with about 629-640 for A, B, C, DRB1 and DQB1, 522 for DQA1, some 570 for DPA1, and 400 to 490 for DPB1. The aim of the study was to test whether cataloging public T cell receptors could identify signatures of past pathogen exposure. To predict cytomegalovirus infection status, the study brought together high-throughput TCR immunosequencing, statistical association of individual TCRs with disease status, and machine learning. An earlier analysis of around 640 of the donors used high-throughput TCR beta sequencing to judge whether each TCR beta V gene segment behaved as functional or pseudogenic. Along with the roughly 670-subject first cohort, a separate validation cohort of over 90 different subjects was used. The later analysis used no new phenotypic data to find candidate immune exposures, relying instead on TCR beta sequences and their occurrence across donors. Roughly 5 DR-DQ haplotypes were handled as single units for association and clustering because linkage in the cohort was strong. Across approximately 420 genotyped donors of the cohort, an average of roughly 200,000 unique TCR beta nucleotide sequences per donor were sequenced, and approximately 17% of those sequences were non-productive. The T cell repertoires of around 670 subjects were profiled by immunosequencing and related to cytomegalovirus serostatus. Every discovery cohort repertoire had been produced on one sequencing platform. Of the 300 to 500 genotyped donors, approximately 80% were placed in the genetic ancestry cluster associated with self-reported Caucasian donors. A later analysis re-examined previously published TCR beta repertoires from more than 600 donors and added high-resolution HLA genotyping to investigate patterns of TCR occurrence. Around 330 gigabases of sequencing data and around 90 million unique TCR sequences made up an early release that covered 500 to 700 HLA-typed donors. Study-level results and caveats: The study listed 150 to 200 TCR beta chains as associated with cytomegalovirus. In a later analysis, HLA-associated TCR beta chains were found to be more clonally expanded and to have lower generation probabilities than equally common non-associated chains. A group of highly shared sequence variants was considered likely to be a technical artifact of the sequencing pipeline. Because counts were too low, 15 or so rarely observed V segments, including chromosome 9 orphons, were excluded from the earlier analysis of a few hundred of the donors. The only immune exposure information available for the cohort was CMV serostatus. This cohort had only TCR beta chains sequenced, and the lack of alpha or paired-chain data limited which features could be detected. When HLA alleles, especially DR and DQ, strongly co-occurred, TCR associations were difficult to assign to individual alleles. The 87-base-pair reads could not distinguish some IMGT-functional V segments, including TRBV6-2 and TRBV6-3, so those segments were excluded. According to a later analysis, parvovirus B19, influenza, CMV and Epstein-Barr virus appeared linked to several top co-occurrence clusters. In a later analysis, most CMV-associated TCR beta chains were found to appear HLA-restricted, with HLA associations seemingly driven largely by CMV exposure. Roughly uniform sequencing depth across donors was assumed in presence/absence analyses, although this assumption may not hold. In vitro tests confirmed that a few of the cytomegalovirus-associated TCR beta chains recognize cytomegalovirus antigens. V-gene and J-gene trimming of TCR beta chains was associated with a missense DCLRE1C variant in a later genetic analysis, and the association was replicated in an independent cohort. In a later analysis, TCR association rates were found to vary across HLA loci, with the most associated TCRs seen for DRB1 alleles and the fewest for HLA-C alleles. Because HLA typing was unavailable for some donors at each locus, only the typed subset was used in association tests. Compared with the roughly 670-donor mean, donors in an Asian-associated ancestry cluster had fewer N-insertions in productive TCRs, according to a later genetic analysis. The classifier was reported to diagnose cytomegalovirus status with high specificity and sensitivity in both the original cohort and the validation cohort. Linkage disequilibrium might explain the correlated functional status among segregating V segments, but an unknown experimental factor could not be excluded. While some public TCRs were present in many individuals, most TCR sequences turned up only very rarely across donors. Broadly in line with IMGT annotations, most TCR beta V segments showed up in productive rearrangements about 87% or about 30% of the time in an earlier analysis of several hundred of the donors. It was suggested by the authors that the approach could potentially be generalized to other disease states and immunological phenotypes. A further reported finding was that TCR beta sequences accurately predicted the HLA-A and HLA-B alleles for most subjects in the first cohort. At a false discovery rate of 0.05, a later analysis linked around 17,000 TCR beta sequences to specific HLA alleles.

The cohort was made up of about 670 healthy bone marrow donors. At the time of sampling, every cohort member was nominally healthy, though immune exposures that went unrecorded were likely present. The donor tested CMV seropositive, placing the donor among the approximately 290 seropositive members of the cohort. A peripheral blood sample was collected from each donor, and TCR beta sequencing was performed on peripheral blood mononuclear cells. Genomic DNA was extracted from the blood cell samples with the Qiagen DNeasy Blood Extraction Kit. CDR1 and CDR2 are read off the germline V gene (reference sequence) as LNHDA and SQIVND. The CDR3 runs 17 residues from the cysteine to the phenylalanine. Solely the CDR3 DNA is kept, with 51 bases framed from the first base. Trimming removed 4 bases from V and 4 bases from J; the gene matches leave 8 bases unexplained. The receptor library was made with the immunoSEQ multiplex PCR assay. For the multiplex PCR, a mixture combining 60 forward primers for TCR Vbeta segments and 13 reverse primers for TCR Jbeta segments was used. A multiplex PCR assay on genomic DNA amplified the CDR3 region of rearranged TCR beta genes. Amplified TCR beta libraries were sequenced as 87-base-pair reads on the Illumina HiSeq System. The paper's data handling went like this. In a later analysis, some 80 million unique TCR beta chains were counted across the roughly 610 repertoires, and roughly 11 million of these chains were shared by at least two donors. To remove PCR and sequencing errors, raw reads were error-corrected and collapsed into unique sequences using a nearest-neighbor algorithm that merged closely related sequences. Alignment of CDR3 sequences to IMGT reference sequences was used to assign V, D and J gene segments. Each retained sequence needed at least a six-nucleotide match to both a V gene segment and a J gene segment. A rearrangement counted as productive if the CDR3 had no stop codons and remained in frame with V and J, and every other rearrangement counted as non-productive. Following IMGT convention, CDR3 was defined as the stretch from the second conserved V-encoded cysteine to the conserved J-encoded phenylalanine. The earlier analysis of 587 of the donors excluded sequences that lacked an unambiguous match to a single V gene segment. An earlier analysis of fewer than 750 of the donors called V segments functional above 56.7% productive rearrangements and segregating when the between-donor standard deviation exceeded 5%. A statistical classification framework was built for diagnosing cytomegalovirus status from the catalog of TCR beta chain sequences. In a later analysis, V and J genes were assigned by comparing TCR nucleotide sequences against IMGT/GENE-DB human TR gene sequences. A later analysis assigned CDR3 sequences and most-parsimonious VDJ recombination scenarios with the TCRdist pipeline. In a later analysis, every TCR beta chain was defined by the combination of its CDR3 amino acid sequence and its V-gene family, and reads without a unique V-gene family were dropped. A later analysis removed several hundred highly shared, low-generation-probability nucleotide sequences to deal with suspected cross-contamination and a sequencing artifact. For each public chain, a later analysis derived a clonal expansion index from normalized ranks of inferred template counts within each repertoire. A later analysis computed generation probabilities with a VDJ recombination model fitted to out-of-frame rearrangements, and checked the results against IGoR. In a later analysis, hypergeometric tests were used to score TCR-TCR, TCR-HLA and TCR-CMV co-occurrence, with a repertoire-size bias correction applied to TCR pairs. In a later analysis, false discovery rates were estimated by permuting HLA or CMV assignments 20 times. In a later analysis, co-occurring TCRs were grouped with DBSCAN, and TCRdist sequence similarity was added when clustering was performed within HLA-allele-positive subsets. Repertoires with fewer than 30,000 or more than 120,000 public chains were left out of co-occurrence clustering, as were several repertoires with anomalous nucleotide sharing. The immuneACCESS repertoire file appears here via TCRdb, limited to in-frame rearrangements. These files lack a portion of the clones; in checked studies, under half of the deficit traces to unresolved V genes, and the cause of the others is not known. The V and J calls and clone size are taken from that table; D and trimming were inferred from the DNA. The table for this sample records fewer than 85,000 clones. The ten largest clones take up about 4% of the sample.

The sequence came from a female donor in good health and CMV-seropositive. Sequencing was carried out using PBMCs. The sequence links TRBV19 to TRBJ2-1, and 12 bases in between align with TRBD2. The CDR3 corresponds to CASSTPPLAGGYNEQFF. The DNA sequence is as follows: TGTGCCAGTAGTACACCCCCACTAGCGGGAGGTTACAATGAGCAGTTCTTC. The variable domain in full, with residues beyond the CDR3 obtained from the reference TRBV19 and TRBJ2-1 genes, is DGGITQSPKYLFRKEGQNVTLSCEQNLNHDAMYWYRQDPGQGLRLIYYSQIVNDFQKGDIAEGYSVSREKKESFPLTVTSAQKNPTAFYLCASSTPPLAGGYNEQFFGPGTRLTVL.